This T cell receptor (beta chain) came from a study of control samples from healthy donors and cancer patients (dated by TCRdb to 2018 to 2020). Worth noting for this clone: The antigen this receptor binds is unknown. Base-call qualities are not available, and no considerably larger clone is one nucleotide away.

Library prep was done by the immunoSEQ multiplex PCR assay. TCRdb took this table from immuneACCESS and kept in-frame rearrangements with V and J called. Such tables lack part of the clones; where checked against another copy, unresolved V genes explain under half of the gap, and the rest is unexplained. Present in this sample are 150,000 to 200,000 clones, 90% of which were seen just once. Together, the top ten hold about 1.4% of the sample. From the germline V gene, CDR1 is SNHLY and CDR2 is FYNNEI. Spanning cysteine to phenylalanine, the CDR3 consists of 13 amino acids. Only the CDR3 part of the read is kept: 39 bases, read in frame from the first base. V lost 4 bases and J lost 7 bases, and the count of bases not matched to a germline gene is 2.

The rearrangement joined TRBV2 to TRBJ1-5, with 9 junctional bases fitting TRBD1. What was sequenced was blood. The TCR was taken from a woman between 50 and 59 years old in good health. The CDR3: CASSGQGGQPQHF. The nucleotide sequence reads TGTGCCAGCAGTGGACAGGGGGGCCAGCCCCAGCATTTT. The variable domain in full, with residues beyond the CDR3 obtained from the reference TRBV2 and TRBJ1-5 genes, is EPEVTQTPSHQVTQMGQEVILRCVPISNHLYFYWYRQILGQKVEFLVSFYNNEISEKSEIFDDQFSVERPDGSNFTLKIRSTKLEDSAMYFCASSGQGGQPQHFGDGTRLSIL.